This entry describes one T cell receptor (beta chain). Measured with immunoSEQ multiplex PCR; TCRdb has only the in-frame clones, and not every one. The sample consists of just over 50,000 clones, about 90% of them appearing once. The CDR3 spans 14 residues. Looked up from germline, CDR1 is SNHLY and CDR2 is FYNNEI. The V end was cut by 4 bases, the J end by 2 bases, with 10 bases between. These data are taken from a study of control samples from healthy donors and cancer patients. The origin of this receptor is a man aged 50-59 years with head and neck cancer. Material: PBMCs. V usage is TRBV2 and J usage is TRBJ2-3; the D gene is possibly TRBD2 (5 bases). CDR3 bases: TGTGCCAGCAGTGCGGGGATTAACACAGATACGCAGTATTTT. It translates to CASSAGINTDTQYF.